Listed below are T cell receptor beta chains from one sample, sequenced in a study of shared clonotypes between healthy human individuals. The assay was immunoSEQ multiplex PCR, and TCRdb's table has in-frame clones only and misses some. The data show 2 million to 2.5 million clones, with approximately 95% seen just once and over 0.1% held by the top ten. The sample was naive CD4+ T cells sorted from blood. Every receptor here comes from a man between 18 and 35 years old in good health. The CDR3 runs from the conserved cysteine through the conserved F or W. The D gene is left open where the match is weak. Clone size is shown for a subset of rows, as once, few, many or a class of expanded clone.

J: TRBJ1-6
V: TRBV7-3
D: .
length: 13
size: .
CDR3: CASSLDRGSPLHF
DNA: TGTGCCAGCAGCTTAGATAGGGGATCACCCCTCCACTTT

J: TRBJ2-2
V: TRBV2
D: .
length: 13
size: once
CDR3: CASSVVNTGELFF
DNA: TGTGCCAGCAGTGTGGTAAACACCGGGGAGCTGTTTTTT

J: TRBJ1-1
V: TRBV6-1
D: .
length: 14
size: .
CDR3: CASRKIQGNSEAFF
DNA: TGTGCCAGCAGAAAAATTCAGGGAAATAGTGAAGCTTTCTTT

J: TRBJ2-2
V: TRBV11-3
D: TRBD1
length: 17
size: .
CDR3: CASSQNRDRQNTGELFF
DNA: TGTGCCAGCAGCCAAAACCGGGACAGGCAGAACACCGGGGAGCTGTTTTTT

J: TRBJ1-1
V: TRBV27
D: TRBD1
length: 17
size: once
CDR3: CASRSRGTGSGNTEAFF
DNA: TGTGCCAGCAGATCTCGCGGGACAGGGTCGGGGAACACTGAAGCTTTCTTT

J: TRBJ1-5
V: TRBV4-2
D: .
length: 16
size: .
CDR3: CASSRPRAYGNQPQHF
DNA: TGTGCCAGCAGCCGCCCCAGGGCGTATGGCAATCAGCCCCAGCATTTT

J: TRBJ2-7
V: TRBV18
D: .
length: 14
size: .
CDR3: CASSPLGHSYEQYF
DNA: TGTGCCAGCTCACCACTGGGACATTCCTACGAGCAGTACTTC

J: TRBJ2-1
V: TRBV9
D: .
length: 12
size: .
CDR3: CASSGGTAEQFF
DNA: TGTGCCAGCAGCGGCGGGACAGCCGAGCAGTTCTTC

J: TRBJ2-1
V: TRBV10-3
D: TRBD1
length: 12
size: .
CDR3: CAISEARQGQFF
DNA: TGTGCCATCAGTGAGGCTAGACAGGGACAGTTCTTC

J: TRBJ1-2
V: TRBV19
D: TRBD1
length: 14
size: .
CDR3: CASSPRDRDAGYTF
DNA: TGTGCCAGTAGTCCCCGGGACAGGGACGCTGGCTACACCTTC

J: TRBJ1-6
V: TRBV11-1
D: .
length: 14
size: .
CDR3: CASSLAGEGTPLHF
DNA: TGTGCCAGCAGCTTAGCAGGGGAGGGTACACCCCTCCACTTT

J: TRBJ1-5
V: TRBV19
D: .
length: 16
size: .
CDR3: CASSIGGIGGFQPQHF
DNA: TGTGCCAGTAGTATTGGGGGGATTGGGGGCTTTCAGCCCCAGCATTTT

J: TRBJ2-1
V: TRBV7-2
D: .
length: 15
size: .
CDR3: CASSLAHGVANEQFF
DNA: TGTGCCAGCAGCTTAGCGCATGGGGTAGCCAATGAGCAGTTCTTC

J: TRBJ2-5
V: TRBV7-2
D: .
length: 14
size: .
CDR3: CASRSGVIQETQYF
DNA: TGTGCCAGCAGGTCAGGGGTAATCCAAGAGACCCAGTACTTC

J: TRBJ2-2
V: TRBV30
D: .
length: 14
size: .
CDR3: CAWTGWGTTGELFF
DNA: TGTGCCTGGACAGGGTGGGGGACGACCGGGGAGCTGTTTTTT

J: TRBJ1-3
V: TRBV18
D: .
length: 14
size: .
CDR3: CASSEGQAGNTIYF
DNA: TGTGCCAGCTCCGAAGGGCAGGCTGGAAACACCATATATTTT

J: TRBJ2-5
V: TRBV5-1
D: TRBD2
length: 14
size: few
CDR3: CASSLAGGQETQYF
DNA: TGCGCCAGCAGCTTGGCGGGGGGCCAAGAGACCCAGTACTTC

J: TRBJ1-3
V: TRBV6-6
D: TRBD1
length: 14
size: .
CDR3: CASRGGSSGNTIYF
DNA: TGTGCCAGCAGAGGGGGCTCCTCTGGAAACACCATATATTTT

J: TRBJ2-5
V: TRBV7-9
D: .
length: 15
size: .
CDR3: CASSLDFSTQETQYF
DNA: TGTGCCAGCAGCTTAGATTTCAGTACCCAAGAGACCCAGTACTTC

J: TRBJ1-1
V: TRBV7-3
D: .
length: 13
size: .
CDR3: CASSFQENTEAFF
DNA: TGTGCCAGCAGCTTTCAAGAGAACACTGAAGCTTTCTTT